These 3 T cell receptor beta chains originate from one sample sequenced in a study of shared clonotypes between healthy human individuals. Clones were sequenced by immunoSEQ multiplex PCR, and TCRdb holds only the in-frame ones, with some missing. The sample records approximately 640,000 clones, about two thirds being singletons. Material: memory CD4+ T cells sorted from blood. Subset described: CD45RA-negative fraction. Receptors were obtained from a woman aged 25 to 45 in good health.

This clone was detected only once. The chain employs TRBV18 and TRBJ2-3; 9 nucleotides agree with TRBD2. The CDR3 loop spans 16 amino acids. Trimming at V came to 0 bases and at J to 1 base, leaving 2 bases not matched to a gene. Germline lookup yields CDR1 KGHSH and CDR2 LQKENI. The CDR3 sequence: CASSPPVAGGTDTQYF. CDR3 DNA: TGTGCCAGCTCACCACCAGTAGCGGGGGGCACAGATACGCAGTATTTT.

This clone was counted between two and nine times. This chain links TRBV19 with TRBJ2-1, with D possibly TRBD1 on 6 matching bases. V lost 4 bases and J lost 3, with 13 bases in between. Germline assignment: CDR1 LNHDA and CDR2 SQIVND (reference sequence). This CDR3 has 15 residues. As DNA, the CDR3 is TGTGCCAGTAGTACGTCCGGGACAAACTACAATGAGCAGTTCTTC. Its protein is CASSTSGTNYNEQFF.

This clone was picked up a small number of times. The gene calls are TRBV30 and TRBJ1-2, with D unclear. CDR1 GTSNPN and CDR2 SVGIG come from the germline V gene (reference sequence). This CDR3 region has 11 residues. Trimming removed 2 bases at V and 8 bases at J, with 9 bases between. CDR3 residues: CAWSLLEGYTF. As DNA, the CDR3 is TGTGCCTGGAGTCTCTTGGAAGGCTACACCTTC.